Below are 10 T cell receptor beta chains sequenced from a single sample in a study of cytomegalovirus exposure and HLA in healthy donors. Vbeta (60) and Jbeta (13) primers were used in the PCR. Sequencing was performed with immunoSEQ multiplex PCR; in TCRdb, only in-frame clones are kept and a portion is missing. Of 85,000 to 95,000 clones listed, around 68% are singletons. The material sequenced was PBMCs. These receptors originate from a man aged 30-40 years in good health and CMV-seropositive.

The chain uses TRBV19 and TRBJ1-4; a possible D gene is TRBD1 (5 bases). Between the trimmed V and J ends, which lost 4 bases and 0 bases, there was a span of 12 bases. The CDR3 is made up of 16 amino acids. Germline V lookup: CDR1 LNHDA, CDR2 SQIVND (reference sequence). The CDR3 protein is CASSKETASTNEKLFF. CDR3 DNA sequence: TGTGCCAGTAGTAAAGAGACAGCCTCAACTAATGAAAAACTGTTTTTT.

The J gene is TRBJ1-4, the V gene TRBV4-3; tentatively, D is TRBD1 (6 bases). V gave up 0 bases and J gave up 5 bases, with 16 bases separating them. Germline values: CDR1 LGHNA, CDR2 YSLEER. The CDR3 has 17 residues. CDR3 region: CASSQDVSGESNEKLFF. For the CDR3, the DNA is TGCGCCAGCAGCCAAGATGTATCAGGGGAGTCCAATGAAAAACTGTTTTTT.

The chain is built from TRBV29-1 and TRBJ2-3; maybe TRBD2 (6 bases). This CDR3 spans 14 amino acids. Germline V gene data show CDR1 as SQVTM and CDR2 as ANQGSEA. Trimming shortened V by 7 bases and J by 0 bases, and 14 bases separated the two germline ends. CDR3 in DNA: TGCAGCGCCCCCGGCGGGGCTAGCACAGATACGCAGTATTTT. Residues: CSAPGGASTDTQYF.

In the case of this clone: One junction end disagrees with the germline gene, perhaps due to a read error. This chain uses TRBV7-9 with TRBJ1-4, with D tentatively TRBD1 (6 bases). CDR3 length: 15 amino acids. Germline values: CDR1 SEHNR, CDR2 FQNEAQ (reference sequence). CDR3 amino acids: CSSSLSNREGGLLFF. The CDR3 DNA reads TGTTCCAGCAGCTTAAGCAACAGGGAGGGCGGGTTACTGTTTTTT.

Here the CDR3 reads CASSLGTPNTEAFF. The CDR3 region has the DNA TGTGCCAGCAGTTTGGGGACTCCGAACACTGAAGCTTTCTTT. The chain joins TRBV6-5 to TRBJ1-1, with TRBD1 as a possible D gene (5 bases). With 4 bases removed from V and 1 base from J, the gap between germline ends came to 10 bases. The CDR3 is 14 amino acids. Germline V gene lookup returns CDR1 MNHEY and CDR2 SVGAGI.

V usage is TRBV27 and J usage is TRBJ2-7; maybe TRBD2 (7 bases). Germline lookup yields CDR1 MNHEY and CDR2 SMNVEV (reference sequence). This CDR3 comprises 15 residues. V gave up 1 base and J gave up 3 bases, with 13 bases separating them. CDR3 in DNA: TGTGCCAGCAGTTTATACGTGGGGGGGCGCTACGAGCAGTACTTC. The encoded protein is CASSLYVGGRYEQYF.

The rearrangement links TRBV16 to TRBJ1-2; possibly TRBD1 for D (5 bases). This CDR3 region has 12 residues. CDR1 is KGHSY, CDR2 FQNENV, per germline. V gave up 4 bases and J gave up 10 bases, with 13 bases separating them. The CDR3 region is CASSPQTVYYTF. In DNA, the CDR3 is TGTGCCAGCAGCCCCCAGACAGTATACTACACCTTC.

The gene calls are TRBV30 and TRBJ2-7, with TRBD1 identical over 7 bases. This CDR3 comprises 13 residues. The V and J ends lost 4 bases and 0 bases, in that order; junction bases with no gene match: 3. Germline lookup yields CDR1 GTSNPN and CDR2 SVGIG (reference sequence). CDR3 protein: CAWNRDSSYEQYF. CDR3 nucleotides: TGTGCCTGGAACCGGGACAGCTCCTACGAGCAGTACTTC. Full variable domain (missing parts from reference TRBV30 and TRBJ2-7): SQTIHQWPATLVQPVGSPLSLECTVEGTSNPNLYWYRQAAGRGLQLLFYSVGIGQISSEVPQNLSASRPQDRQFILSSKKLLLSDSGFYLCAWNRDSSYEQYFGPGTRLTVT.

V is TRBV7-9 and J is TRBJ2-1, with TRBD1 matching over 10 bases. The CDR3 has 16 residues. The ends lost 4 bases at V and 4 bases at J; junction bases unmatched: 7. Germline V CDR1 and CDR2: SEHNR, FQNEAQ (reference sequence). CDR3 sequence: CASSSPDRGRYNEQFF. The CDR3 region has the DNA TGTGCCAGCAGCTCACCCGACAGGGGGCGATACAATGAGCAGTTCTTC.

This clone was detected only once. The chain recombines TRBV5-6 with TRBJ1-2; D remains unclear. Trimming took off 1 base at V and 4 bases at J, with 11 bases between the two ends. This CDR3 region has 14 residues. The germline CDR1 and CDR2 sequences are SGHDT and YYEEEE. The CDR3 nucleotides are TGTGCCAGCAGCTTGCGGGGTTTGGGCTATGGCTACACCTTC. Its protein product is CASSLRGLGYGYTF.